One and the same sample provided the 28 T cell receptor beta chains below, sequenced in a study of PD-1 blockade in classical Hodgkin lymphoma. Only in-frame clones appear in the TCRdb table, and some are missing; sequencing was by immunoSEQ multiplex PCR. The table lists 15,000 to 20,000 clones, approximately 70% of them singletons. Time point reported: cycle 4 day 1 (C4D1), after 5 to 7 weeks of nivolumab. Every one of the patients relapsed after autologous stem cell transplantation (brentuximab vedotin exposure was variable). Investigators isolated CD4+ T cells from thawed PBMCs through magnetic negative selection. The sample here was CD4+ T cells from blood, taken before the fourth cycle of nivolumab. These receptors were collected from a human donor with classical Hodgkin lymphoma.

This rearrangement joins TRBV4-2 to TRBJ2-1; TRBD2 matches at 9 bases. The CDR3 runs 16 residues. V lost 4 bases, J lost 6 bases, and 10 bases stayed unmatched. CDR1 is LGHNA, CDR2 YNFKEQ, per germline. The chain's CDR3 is CASSPPASGASNEQFF. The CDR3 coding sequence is TGTGCCAGCAGCCCTCCGGCTAGCGGGGCGTCCAATGAGCAGTTCTTC.

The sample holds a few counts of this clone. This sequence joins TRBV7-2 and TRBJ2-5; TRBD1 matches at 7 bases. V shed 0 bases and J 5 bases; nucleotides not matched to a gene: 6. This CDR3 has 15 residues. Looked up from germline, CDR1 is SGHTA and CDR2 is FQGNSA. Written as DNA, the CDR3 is TGTGCCAGCAGCTTAGCAGGGGGCCTCTCGGAGACCCAGTACTTC. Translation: CASSLAGGLSETQYF.

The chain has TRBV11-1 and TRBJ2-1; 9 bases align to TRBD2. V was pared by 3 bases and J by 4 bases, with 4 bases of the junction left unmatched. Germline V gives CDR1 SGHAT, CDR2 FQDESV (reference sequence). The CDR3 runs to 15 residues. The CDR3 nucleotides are TGTGCCAGCAGCTTGGCTAGCGGGGATTACAATGAGCAGTTCTTC. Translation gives CASSLASGDYNEQFF.

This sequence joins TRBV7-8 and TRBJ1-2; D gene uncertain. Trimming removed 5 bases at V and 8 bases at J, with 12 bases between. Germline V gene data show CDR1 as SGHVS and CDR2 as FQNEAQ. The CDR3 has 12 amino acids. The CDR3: CASSPSTGGYTF. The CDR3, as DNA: TGTGCCAGCAGCCCATCGACCGGCGGCTACACCTTC.

DNA of the CDR3: TGCGCCAGCAGCCAAGAGTCACGGATCATCACCGGGGAGCTGTTTTTT. It specifies CASSQESRIITGELFF. The V call is TRBV4-3, the J call TRBJ2-2; D is unresolved. Germline V CDR1 and CDR2: LGHNA, YSLEER. V was trimmed by 0 bases and J by 4 bases, leaving 12 bases between them. This CDR3 comprises 16 residues.

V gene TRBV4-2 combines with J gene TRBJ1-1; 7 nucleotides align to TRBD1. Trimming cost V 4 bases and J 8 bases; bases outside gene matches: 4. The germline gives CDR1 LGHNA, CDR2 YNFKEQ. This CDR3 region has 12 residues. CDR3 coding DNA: TGTGCCAGCAGCCCAGGGGGGTCCGAAGCTTTCTTT. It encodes CASSPGGSEAFF.

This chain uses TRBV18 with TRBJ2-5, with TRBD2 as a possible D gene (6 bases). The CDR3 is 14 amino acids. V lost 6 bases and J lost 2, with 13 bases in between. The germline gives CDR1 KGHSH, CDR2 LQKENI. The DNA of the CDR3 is TGTGCCAGCTCGCCGGCCAGCGGGCAAGAGACCCAGTACTTC. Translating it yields CASSPASGQETQYF.

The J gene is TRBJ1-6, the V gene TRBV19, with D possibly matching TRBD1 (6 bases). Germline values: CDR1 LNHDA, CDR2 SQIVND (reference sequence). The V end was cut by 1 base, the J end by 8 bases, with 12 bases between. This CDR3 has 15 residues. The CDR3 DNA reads TGTGCCAGTAGTATAGCCGACAGGTTACATTCACCCCTCCACTTT. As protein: CASSIADRLHSPLHF.

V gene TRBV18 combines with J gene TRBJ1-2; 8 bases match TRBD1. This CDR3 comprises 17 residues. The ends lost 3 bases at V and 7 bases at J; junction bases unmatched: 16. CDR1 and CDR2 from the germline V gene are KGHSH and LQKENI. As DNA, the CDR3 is TGTGCCAGCTCACCCCCGACAGGGGAGAAGGGCTCGCGTGGCTACACCTTC. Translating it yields CASSPPTGEKGSRGYTF.

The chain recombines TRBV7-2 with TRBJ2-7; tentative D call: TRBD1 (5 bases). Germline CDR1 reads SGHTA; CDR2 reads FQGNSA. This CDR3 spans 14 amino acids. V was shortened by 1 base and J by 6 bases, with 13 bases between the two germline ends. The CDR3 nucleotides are TGTGCCAGCAGCTTAGGTCAGGGTATCGGCGAGCAGTACTTC. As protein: CASSLGQGIGEQYF.

The CDR3, as DNA: TGTGCCAGCTCACGAGATCAGCCGTCCTCTGGAAACACCATATATTTT. This encodes CASSRDQPSSGNTIYF. The J gene is TRBJ1-3, the V gene TRBV18; D is ambiguous. Germline CDR1 and CDR2: KGHSH and LQKENI. The CDR3 covers 16 residues. V lost 4 bases and J lost 0, with 13 bases in between.

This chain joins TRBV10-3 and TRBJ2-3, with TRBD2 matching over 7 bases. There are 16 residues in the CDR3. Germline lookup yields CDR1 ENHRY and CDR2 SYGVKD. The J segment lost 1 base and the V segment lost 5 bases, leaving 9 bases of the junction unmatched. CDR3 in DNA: TGTGCCATCAGTCGGGGGGTCCCTTTGGGCACAGATACGCAGTATTTT. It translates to CAISRGVPLGTDTQYF.

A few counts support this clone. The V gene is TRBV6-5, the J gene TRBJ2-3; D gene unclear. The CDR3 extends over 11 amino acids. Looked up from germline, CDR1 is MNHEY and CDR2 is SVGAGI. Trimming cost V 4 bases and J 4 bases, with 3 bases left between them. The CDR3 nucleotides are TGTGCCAGCAGTTCTTCAGATACGCAGTATTTT. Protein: CASSSSDTQYF.

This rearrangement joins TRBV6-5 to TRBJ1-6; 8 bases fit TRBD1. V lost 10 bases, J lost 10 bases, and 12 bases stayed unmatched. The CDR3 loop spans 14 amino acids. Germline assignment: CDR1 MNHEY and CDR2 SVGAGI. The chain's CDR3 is CATKPGQGHSPLHF. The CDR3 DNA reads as TGTGCCACCAAACCCGGACAGGGACACTCACCCCTCCACTTT.

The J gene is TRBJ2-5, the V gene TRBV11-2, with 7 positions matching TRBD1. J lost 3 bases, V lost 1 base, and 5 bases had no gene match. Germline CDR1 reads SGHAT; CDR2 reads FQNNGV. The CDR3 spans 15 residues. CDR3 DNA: TGTGCCAGCAGCTTAGTGTATGGGACAGAAGAGACCCAGTACTTC. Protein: CASSLVYGTEETQYF.

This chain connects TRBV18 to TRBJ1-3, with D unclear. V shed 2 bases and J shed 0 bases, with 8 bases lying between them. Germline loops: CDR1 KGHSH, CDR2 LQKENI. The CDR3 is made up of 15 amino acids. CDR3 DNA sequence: TGTGCCAGCTCACCAGTCGCAGTCTCTGGAAACACCATATATTTT. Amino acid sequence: CASSPVAVSGNTIYF.

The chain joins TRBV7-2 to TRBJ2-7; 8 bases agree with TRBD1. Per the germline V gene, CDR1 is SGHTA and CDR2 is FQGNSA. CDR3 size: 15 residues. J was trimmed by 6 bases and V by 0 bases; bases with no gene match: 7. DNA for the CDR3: TGTGCCAGCAGCTTAGCGCGGACAGGGTTCACCGAGCAGTACTTC. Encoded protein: CASSLARTGFTEQYF.

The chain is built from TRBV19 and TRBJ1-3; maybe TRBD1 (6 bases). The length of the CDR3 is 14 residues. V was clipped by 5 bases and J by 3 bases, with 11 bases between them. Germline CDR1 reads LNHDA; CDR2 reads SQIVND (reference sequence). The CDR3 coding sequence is TGTGCCAGTAGTTACACAGGGTTTGGAAACACCATATATTTT. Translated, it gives CASSYTGFGNTIYF.

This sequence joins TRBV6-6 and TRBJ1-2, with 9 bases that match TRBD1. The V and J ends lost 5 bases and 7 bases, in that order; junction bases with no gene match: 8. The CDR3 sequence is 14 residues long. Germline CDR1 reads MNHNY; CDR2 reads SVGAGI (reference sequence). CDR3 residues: CASSRGQGGGGYTF. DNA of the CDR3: TGTGCCAGCAGTCGGGGACAGGGTGGAGGTGGCTACACCTTC.

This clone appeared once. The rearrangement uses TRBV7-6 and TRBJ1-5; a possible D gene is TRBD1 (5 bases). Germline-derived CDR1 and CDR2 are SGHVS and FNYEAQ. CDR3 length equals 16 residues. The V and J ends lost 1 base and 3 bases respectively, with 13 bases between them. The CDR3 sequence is CASSLVCGAPNQPQHF. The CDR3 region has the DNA TGTGCCAGCAGCTTAGTTTGCGGGGCGCCCAATCAGCCCCAGCATTTT.

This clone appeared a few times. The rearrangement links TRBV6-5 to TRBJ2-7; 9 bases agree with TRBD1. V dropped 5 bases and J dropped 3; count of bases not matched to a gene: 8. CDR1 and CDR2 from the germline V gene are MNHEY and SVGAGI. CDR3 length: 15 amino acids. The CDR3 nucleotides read TGTGCCAGCAGTAGAACAGGGGGCGCTTTCTACGAGCAGTACTTC. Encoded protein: CASSRTGGAFYEQYF.

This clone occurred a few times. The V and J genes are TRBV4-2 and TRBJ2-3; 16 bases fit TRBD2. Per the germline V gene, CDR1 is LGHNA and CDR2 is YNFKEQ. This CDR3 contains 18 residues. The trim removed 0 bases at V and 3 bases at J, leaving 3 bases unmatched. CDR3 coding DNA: TGTGCCAGCAGCCAAGATTCGGGACTAGCGGGGGGGACAGATACGCAGTATTTT. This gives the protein CASSQDSGLAGGTDTQYF.

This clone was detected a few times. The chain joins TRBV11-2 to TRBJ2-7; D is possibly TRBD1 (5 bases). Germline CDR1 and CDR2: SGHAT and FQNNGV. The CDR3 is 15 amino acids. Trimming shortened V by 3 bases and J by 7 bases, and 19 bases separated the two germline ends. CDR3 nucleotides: TGTGCCAGCAGCTTGGAGTCCAATCCCGCAGGGGAGCAGTACTTC. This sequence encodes CASSLESNPAGEQYF.

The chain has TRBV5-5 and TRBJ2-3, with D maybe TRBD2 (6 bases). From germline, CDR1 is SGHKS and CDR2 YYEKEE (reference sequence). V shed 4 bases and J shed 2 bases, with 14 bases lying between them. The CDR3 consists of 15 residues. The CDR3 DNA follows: TGTGCCAGCAGCGCGGCAGGGAGGCTCACAGATACGCAGTATTTT. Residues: CASSAAGRLTDTQYF.

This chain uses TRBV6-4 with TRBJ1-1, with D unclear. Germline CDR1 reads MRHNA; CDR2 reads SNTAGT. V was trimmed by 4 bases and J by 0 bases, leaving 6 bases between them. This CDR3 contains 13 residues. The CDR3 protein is CASSVNVNTEAFF. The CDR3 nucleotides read TGTGCCAGCAGTGTTAACGTGAACACTGAAGCTTTCTTT.

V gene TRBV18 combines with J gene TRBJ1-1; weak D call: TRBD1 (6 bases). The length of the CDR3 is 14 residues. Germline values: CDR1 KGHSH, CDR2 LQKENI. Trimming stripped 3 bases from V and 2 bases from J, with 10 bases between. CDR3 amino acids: CASSPGHLNTEAFF. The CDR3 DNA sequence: TGTGCCAGCTCACCGGGACATCTAAACACTGAAGCTTTCTTT.

The CDR3 DNA follows: TGTGCCTGGAGTGTAGGGTCAGGGCCATATGGCTACACCTTC. This codes for CAWSVGSGPYGYTF. The rearrangement uses TRBV30 and TRBJ1-2; a possible D gene is TRBD1 (5 bases). This CDR3 has 14 residues. CDR1 and CDR2 from the germline V gene are GTSNPN and SVGIG (reference sequence). V was cut by 0 bases and J by 5 bases, with 13 bases left in between.

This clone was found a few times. CDR3 DNA sequence: TGTGCCAGCAGTTTAATCTCGGGACAGGGGGCAAAGGGCTACACCTTC. Translated: CASSLISGQGAKGYTF. V gene TRBV6-6 combines with J gene TRBJ1-2, with TRBD1 identical over 12 bases. The CDR3 extends over 16 amino acids. Germline assignment: CDR1 MNHNY and CDR2 SVGAGI (reference sequence). V was clipped by 4 bases and J by 8 bases; unmatched bases: 11.